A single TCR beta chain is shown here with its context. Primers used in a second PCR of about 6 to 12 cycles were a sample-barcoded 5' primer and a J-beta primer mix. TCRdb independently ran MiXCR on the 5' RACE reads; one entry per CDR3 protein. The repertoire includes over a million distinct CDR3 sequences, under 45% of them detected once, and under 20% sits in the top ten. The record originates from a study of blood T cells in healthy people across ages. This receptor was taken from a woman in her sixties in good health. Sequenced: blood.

The CDR3 nucleotides are TGCAGTGCTACTCAAGGACAGGGGGCTTTAGATACGCAGTATTTT. This codes for CSATQGQGALDTQYF. The chain is built from TRBV20-1 and TRBJ2-3, with 11 positions matching TRBD1. Trimming took 4 bases from V and 5 from J; bases not matched to a gene: 8. CDR1 is DFQATT and CDR2 is SNEGSKA in the germline V gene (reference sequence). There are 15 residues in the CDR3.